The entry that follows covers one TCR beta chain sequence. Random hexamers were used to reverse transcribe an amount of roughly 0.5 to 1 ug RNA. TCRdb passed the immunoSEQ multiplex PCR reads through MiXCR, listing each CDR3 protein once. The table records about 170,000 distinct CDR3 sequences, approximately 95% of them present only once. The data originate from a study of CD8 T cells in Susac syndrome. Trimming took 4 bases from V and 7 from J; bases not matched to a gene: 7. The CDR3 runs 15 residues. Germline-derived CDR1 and CDR2 are LNHDA and SQIVND (reference sequence). The T cells that were sequenced for TCR beta were CD8+ and CD4+ cells from blood. The multiple sclerosis control group was made up of treatment-naive patients with stable or active relapsing-remitting disease. Both CD4+ and CD8+ T cells were negatively isolated, and TEMRA cells underwent FACS enrichment.

V and J are TRBV19 and TRBJ1-2; 12 bases line up with TRBD1. The origin of this receptor is a human donor with multiple sclerosis. Source material: CD4+ T cells from PBMCs. The CDR3 coding sequence is TGTGCCAGTAGTACCTGGGACAGGGGGCTCAGTGGCTACACCTTC. This codes for CASSTWDRGLSGYTF.